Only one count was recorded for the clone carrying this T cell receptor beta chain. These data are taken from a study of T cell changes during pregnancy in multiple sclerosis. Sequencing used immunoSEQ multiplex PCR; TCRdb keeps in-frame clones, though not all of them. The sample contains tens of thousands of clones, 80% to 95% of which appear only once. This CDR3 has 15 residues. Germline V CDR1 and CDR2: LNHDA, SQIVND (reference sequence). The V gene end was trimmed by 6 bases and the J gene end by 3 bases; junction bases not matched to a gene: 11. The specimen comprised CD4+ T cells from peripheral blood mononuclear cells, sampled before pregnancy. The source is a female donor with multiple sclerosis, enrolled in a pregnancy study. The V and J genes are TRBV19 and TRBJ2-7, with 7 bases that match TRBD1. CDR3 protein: CASRSDREGSYEQYF. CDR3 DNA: TGTGCCAGTAGGTCAGACAGGGAAGGTAGCTACGAGCAGTACTTC.